Presented here are 28 T cell receptor beta chains from one specimen sequenced in a study of CD8 T cells in ankylosing spondylitis. MiXCR, run by TCRdb on the 5' RACE reads, gives a single entry per CDR3 protein. The sample lists 670,000 or so distinct CDR3 sequences; around 20% were seen once. Findings of the study overall: Blood of patients with ankylosing spondylitis appeared to be characterized by a TCR beta motif of several highly homologous variants.

Their antigen targets remain unknown. Sequenced sample: blood, either unsorted or a sorted T cell fraction (not recorded which). All receptors come from a male donor with ankylosing spondylitis.

The sample holds a few counts of this clonotype. The chain links TRBV12-3 or TRBV12-4 to TRBJ1-1, with D possibly being TRBD1 (5 bases). The CDR3 runs 13 residues. The V end lost 6 bases, the J end lost 6 bases, and 14 bases lay between the germline ends. This CDR3 reads CASRDMVRPEAFF. The DNA for the CDR3 is TGTGCCAGCAGGGACATGGTCCGGCCTGAAGCTTTCTTT.

This chain connects TRBV4-3 to TRBJ1-4; 9 positions match TRBD1. Trimming cost V 3 bases and J 6 bases; bases outside gene matches: 5. This CDR3 has 15 residues. In germline, CDR1 is LGHNA, CDR2 YSLEER. For the CDR3, the DNA is TGCGCCAGCAGCCATAGCCGGGACAGGGATGAAAAACTGTTTTTT. Translated, it gives CASSHSRDRDEKLFF.

The chain has TRBV20-1 and TRBJ1-2, with 7 bases identical to TRBD1. The CDR3 has 13 residues. The V gene's germline CDR1 is DFQATT and CDR2 SNEGSKA (reference sequence). The V segment lost 6 bases and the J segment 2 bases; nucleotides outside the gene matches: 6. For the CDR3, the DNA is TGCAGTGCGGACAGGTTGGGAAACTATGGCTACACCTTC. Its protein is CSADRLGNYGYTF.

About this clonotype: Just one base apart from a much larger clone, this may be a read error. The gene calls are TRBV5-1 and TRBJ2-7, with D maybe TRBD1 (7 bases). Trimming took 4 bases from V and 3 from J, leaving 11 bases between them. The CDR3 length is 13 residues. CDR1 SGHRS and CDR2 YFSETQ come from the germline V gene. The CDR3: CASSAGQNYEQYF. CDR3 nucleotides: TGCGCCAGCAGCGCGGGACAGAACTACGAGCAGTACTTC.

This clonotype was seen a handful of times. V is TRBV29-1 and J is TRBJ2-7; 8 nucleotides line up with TRBD2. The germline V gene has CDR1 SQVTM and CDR2 ANQGSEA. The CDR3 sequence is 14 residues long. Trimming removed 5 bases from V and 0 bases from J; junction bases left unmatched: 6. CDR3 bases: TGCAGCGTTTTACTAGCGGAAAGCTCCTACGAGCAGTACTTC. Protein product: CSVLLAESSYEQYF.

This chain connects TRBV20-1 to TRBJ2-3, with D perhaps matching TRBD1 (5 bases). Looked up from germline, CDR1 is DFQATT and CDR2 is SNEGSKA (reference sequence). CDR3 size: 14 residues. Trimming removed 1 base from V and 1 base from J, with 9 bases in between. In nucleotides, the CDR3 is TGCAGTGCTAGAGGGACAAAAGGCACAGATACGCAGTATTTT. Translating gives CSARGTKGTDTQYF.

This clonotype was recorded a few times. This chain joins TRBV28 and TRBJ1-1; no definite D call. Germline CDR1 and CDR2: MDHEN and SYDVKM. V was cut by 8 bases and J by 5 bases, with 30 bases left in between. CDR3 length equals 18 residues. This chain's CDR3 is CASEPFIATDGRRTEAFF. CDR3 nucleotide sequence: TGTGCCAGCGAGCCATTTATTGCCACCGACGGACGTAGGACTGAAGCTTTCTTT.

The chain joins TRBV12-3 or TRBV12-4 to TRBJ2-7; D is perhaps TRBD2 (5 bases). The CDR3 has 14 amino acids. Trimming left V 5 bases short and J 6 bases short, with 17 bases between. CDR3 DNA: TGTGCCAGCAGTGGACTCGGTTGGCCGGGCGAGCAGTACTTC. It codes for CASSGLGWPGEQYF.

The chain carries TRBV3-1 and TRBJ1-2; 12 bases agree with TRBD1. The CDR3 length is 15 residues. V shed 8 bases, J shed 3 bases, and the junction held 7 bases outside the gene matches. Germline V gives CDR1 LGHDT, CDR2 YNNKEL (reference sequence). The CDR3 here is CASSNRDRGHYGYTF. The CDR3 DNA reads as TGTGCCAGCTCCAACCGGGACAGGGGGCACTATGGCTACACCTTC. The full variable domain, completed using reference TRBV3-1 and TRBJ1-2, is DTAVSQTPKYLVTQMGNDKSIKCEQNLGHDTMYWYKQDSKKFLKIMFSYNNKELIINETVPNRFSPKSPDKAHLNLHINSLELGDSAVYFCASSNRDRGHYGYTFGSGTRLTVV.

This chain joins TRBV6-2 or TRBV6-3 and TRBJ1-1; TRBD1 is a possible D gene (6 bases). The ends were cut back, 0 bases at V and 7 bases at J, with 21 bases in the middle. CDR1 and CDR2 (germline): MNHEY, SVGEGT. This CDR3 is 17 amino acids long. The CDR3 coding sequence is TGTGCCAGCAGTTACTCTTCATGGACAAGTGGGGGGCATGAAGCTTTCTTT. This codes for CASSYSSWTSGGHEAFF.

The chain couples TRBV29-1 to TRBJ2-1; 9 bases fit TRBD2. With 1 base clipped from V and 7 bases from J, the junction kept 8 bases outside the gene matches. Germline CDR1 SQVTM, CDR2 ANQGSEA. There are 15 residues in the CDR3. CDR3 sequence (DNA): TGCAGCGTTGAAGGCCTCAGCGGGAGGAGGAATGAGCAGTTCTTC. Amino acid sequence: CSVEGLSGRRNEQFF.

This clonotype was recorded many times. This chain connects TRBV5-1 to TRBJ2-2; D is unresolved. The CDR3 spans 17 residues. Germline CDR1 reads SGHRS; CDR2 reads YFSETQ. V gave up 0 bases and J gave up 1 base, with 13 bases separating them. CDR3 DNA: TGCGCCAGCAGCTTGGCCAAGGGTGTAGGGAACACCGGGGAGCTGTTTTTT. Protein sequence: CASSLAKGVGNTGELFF.

This sequence joins TRBV9 and TRBJ1-5, with 9 positions matching TRBD1. The germline CDR1 and CDR2 sequences are SGDLS and YYNGEE. This CDR3 is built from 15 residues. Trimming removed 3 bases from V and 5 bases from J; junction bases left unmatched: 6. Here the CDR3 DNA reads TGTGCCAGCAGCGCAGGACAGGGGAGGGATCAGCCCCAGCATTTT. Amino acid sequence: CASSAGQGRDQPQHF.

This chain joins TRBV5-1 and TRBJ2-7; no reliable D call. V shed 4 bases and J shed 2 bases, with 13 bases lying between them. CDR1 is SGHRS, CDR2 YFSETQ, per germline. The CDR3 length is 14 residues. The CDR3 here is CASSHDTVAYEQYF. CDR3 sequence (DNA): TGCGCCAGCAGCCATGACACCGTCGCCTACGAGCAGTACTTC. The full variable domain, rest sourced from reference TRBV5-1 and TRBJ2-7, is KAGVTQTPRYLIKTRGQQVTLSCSPISGHRSVSWYQQTPGQGLQFLFEYFSETQRNKGNFPGRFSGRQFSNSRSEMNVSTLELGDSALYLCASSHDTVAYEQYFGPGTRLTVT.

This clonotype showed up just a few times. J is TRBJ2-3 and V is TRBV2, with 11 bases aligning to TRBD2. CDR3 length: 16 residues. From germline, CDR1 is SNHLY and CDR2 FYNNEI. With 8 bases clipped from V and 4 bases from J, the junction kept 11 bases outside the gene matches. The CDR3 DNA reads as TGTGCCAGCCCGAGACTAGCGGGAAGTTCTTCAGATACGCAGTATTTT. It specifies CASPRLAGSSSDTQYF.

The chain employs TRBV6-5 and TRBJ2-7; TRBD2 matches at 11 bases. With V trimmed by 2 bases and J by 4 bases, 4 bases remained unmatched. The germline V gene has CDR1 MNHEY and CDR2 SVGAGI. The CDR3 runs 15 residues. This CDR3 is CASSYLAGGLYEQYF. Here the CDR3 DNA reads TGTGCCAGCAGTTACCTAGCGGGGGGACTTTACGAGCAGTACTTC.

The V gene is TRBV25-1, the J gene TRBJ1-2, with a tentative D call TRBD1 (5 bases). Germline lookup yields CDR1 MGHDK and CDR2 SYGVNS. CDR3 size: 15 residues. V lost 1 base and J 4 bases, leaving 13 bases between the germline ends. The CDR3 bases are TGTGCCAGCAGTGAATCCGGGGGGTTCGGCTATGGCTACACCTTC. This codes for CASSESGGFGYGYTF.

The V call is TRBV29-1, the J call TRBJ2-3; 7 bases agree with TRBD2. Looked up from germline, CDR1 is SQVTM and CDR2 is ANQGSEA. The CDR3 contains 13 residues. V dropped 7 bases and J dropped 3; count of bases not matched to a gene: 7. The CDR3 nucleotides read TGCAGCGCCCCGCCGCGGGGGACAGATACGCAGTATTTT. Its protein product is CSAPPRGTDTQYF.

This chain connects TRBV12-3 or TRBV12-4 to TRBJ2-7; 8 positions agree with TRBD2. The CDR3 totals 15 residues. Trimming cost V 5 bases and J 2 bases; bases outside gene matches: 8. The CDR3 spells CASSSGGLSTYEQYF. CDR3 sequence (DNA): TGTGCCAGCAGTAGCGGGGGCCTATCTACCTACGAGCAGTACTTC.

This clonotype was seen a few times. The genes are TRBV4-1 and TRBJ2-2; D gene uncertain. Trimming removed 0 bases from V and 1 base from J, with 9 bases in between. The germline gives CDR1 MGHRA, CDR2 YSYEKL. The CDR3 runs to 16 residues. The CDR3 loop is CASSQDRARNTGELFF. The CDR3 nucleotides are TGCGCCAGCAGCCAAGATCGTGCTAGGAACACCGGGGAGCTGTTTTTT.

In its sample, this clonotype was seen a few times. The CDR3, as DNA: TGTGCCAGCAGCTTAGCGGGCCTCAATGAGCAGTTCTTC. Translating it yields CASSLAGLNEQFF. This rearrangement joins TRBV7-9 to TRBJ2-1, with D unresolved. The CDR3 is 13 residues long. The germline gives CDR1 SEHNR, CDR2 FQNEAQ (reference sequence). Trimming took 0 bases from V and 6 from J, leaving 6 bases between them. The full variable domain, completed using reference TRBV7-9 and TRBJ2-1, is DTGVSQNPRHKITKRGQNVTFRCDPISEHNRLYWYRQTLGQGPEFLTYFQNEAQLEKSRLLSDRFSAERPKGSFSTLEIQRTEQGDSAMYLCASSLAGLNEQFFGPGTRLTVL.

This chain links TRBV4-1 with TRBJ1-5; D is ambiguous. V dropped 1 base and J dropped 0 bases, with 10 bases sitting between them. The CDR3 has 16 amino acids. The germline V gene has CDR1 MGHRA and CDR2 YSYEKL. The CDR3 DNA sequence: TGCGCCAGCAGCCAAGGGGCAGGTTATAGCAATCAGCCCCAGCATTTT. It encodes CASSQGAGYSNQPQHF.

This chain connects TRBV5-6 to TRBJ2-3; possible D gene TRBD2, 5 bases. This CDR3 spans 15 amino acids. Germline V gives CDR1 SGHDT, CDR2 YYEEEE. The V end lost 4 bases, the J end lost 2 bases, and 14 bases lay between the germline ends. The DNA of the CDR3 is TGTGCCAGCAGCCACGAGGGCCACTACACAGATACGCAGTATTTT. Translating it yields CASSHEGHYTDTQYF.

This sequence joins TRBV27 and TRBJ1-2, with 7 bases lining up with TRBD1. From germline, CDR1 is MNHEY and CDR2 SMNVEV (reference sequence). Trimming cost V 3 bases and J 4 bases; bases outside gene matches: 8. The CDR3 contains 15 residues. CDR3 nucleotides: TGTGCCAGCAGTTTCTATCAGGGGGATAGCTATGGCTACACCTTC. Its protein is CASSFYQGDSYGYTF.

This clonotype was detected only a few times. This chain links TRBV11-1 with TRBJ2-3; 10 bases are a match to TRBD1. Per the germline V gene, CDR1 is SGHAT and CDR2 is FQDESV (reference sequence). This CDR3 is built from 18 residues. J lost 4 bases, V lost 2 bases, and 12 bases had no gene match. The CDR3 DNA is TGTGCCAGCAGCTTAAGACAGGGGGCTCCAGCTCTCGCAGATACGCAGTATTTT. Its translation: CASSLRQGAPALADTQYF.

The J gene is TRBJ2-2, the V gene TRBV2; D is possibly TRBD1 (5 bases). Trimming left V 7 bases short and J 3 bases short, with 15 bases between. The CDR3 runs 15 residues. From germline, CDR1 is SNHLY and CDR2 FYNNEI. CDR3 protein: CASKVWQGDTGELFF. Here the CDR3 DNA reads TGTGCCAGCAAAGTTTGGCAGGGTGACACCGGGGAGCTGTTTTTT.

The V and J genes are TRBV9 and TRBJ2-2, with D possibly being TRBD1 (5 bases). Germline lookup yields CDR1 SGDLS and CDR2 YYNGEE. The CDR3 totals 16 residues. The ends were cut back, 4 bases at V and 0 bases at J, with 13 bases in the middle. The CDR3, as DNA: TGTGCCAGCAGCCCTTTCCAGGGTGCGAACACCGGGGAGCTGTTTTTT. Its protein is CASSPFQGANTGELFF.

The rearrangement links TRBV12-3 or TRBV12-4 to TRBJ1-4, with 8 bases lining up with TRBD1. CDR3 size: 13 residues. Trimming removed 4 bases from V and 8 bases from J; junction bases left unmatched: 3. CDR3: CASSWGQEEKLFF. The CDR3 DNA reads as TGTGCCAGCAGTTGGGGACAGGAGGAAAAACTGTTTTTT.